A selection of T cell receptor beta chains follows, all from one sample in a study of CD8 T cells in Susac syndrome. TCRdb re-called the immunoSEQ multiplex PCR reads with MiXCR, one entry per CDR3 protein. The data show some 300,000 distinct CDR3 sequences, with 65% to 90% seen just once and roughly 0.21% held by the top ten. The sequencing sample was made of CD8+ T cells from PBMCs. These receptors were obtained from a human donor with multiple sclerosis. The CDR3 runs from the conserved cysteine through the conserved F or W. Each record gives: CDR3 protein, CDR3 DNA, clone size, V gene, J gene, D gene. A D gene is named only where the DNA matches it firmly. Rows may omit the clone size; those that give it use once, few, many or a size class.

CASSLARVPRTSGRRDTDTQYF,TGTGCCAGCAGCTTAGCTCGGGTTCCGAGGACTAGCGGGAGACGGGACACAGATACGCAGTATTTT,-,TRBV7-8,TRBJ2-3,TRBD2
CATNFGAASEKLFF,TGTGCCACTAACTTCGGGGCCGCCAGTGAAAAACTGTTTTTT,-,TRBV19,TRBJ1-4,-
CASSLIQGDLGETQYF,TGTGCCAGCAGTTTAATCCAGGGGGATTTGGGAGAGACCCAGTACTTC,-,TRBV28,TRBJ2-5,TRBD1
CATSPGGAGTDTQYF,TGCGCCACTTCCCCTGGGGGAGCGGGCACAGATACGCAGTATTTT,-,TRBV10-2,TRBJ2-3,-
CASSLLAGGDYNEQFF,TGTGCCAGCAGTTTACTAGCGGGAGGCGACTACAATGAGCAGTTCTTC,-,TRBV28,TRBJ2-1,TRBD2
CASSIWSFTALHF,TGTGCCAGTAGTATCTGGAGTTTTACGGCCCTCCACTTT,once,TRBV19,TRBJ1-6,-
CASSTYRTGGSRNIQYF,TGTGCCAGTAGTACCTACCGGACAGGGGGTAGTAGAAACATTCAGTACTTC,-,TRBV19,TRBJ2-4,TRBD1
CASSLWGGSNQPQHF,TGTGCCAGCAGTTTATGGGGCGGCTCCAATCAGCCCCAGCATTTT,-,TRBV27,TRBJ1-5,-
CASSLTPSSTDTQYF,TGTGCCAGCAGCTTAACACCCTCTAGCACAGATACGCAGTATTTT,-,TRBV11-2,TRBJ2-3,-
CSLRQGGDNEQFF,TGCAGCCTCCGACAGGGAGGAGACAATGAGCAGTTCTTC,-,TRBV29-1,TRBJ2-1,-
CAGTRQGSYNEQFF,TGTGCCGGTACCCGACAGGGGTCCTACAATGAGCAGTTCTTC,-,TRBV7-9,TRBJ2-1,TRBD1
CASSQDWLGGLEQYF,TGCGCCAGCAGCCAAGATTGGCTCGGGGGGCTCGAGCAGTACTTC,-,TRBV4-3,TRBJ2-7,-
CSARDLGRLAGGYNEQFF,TGCAGTGCTAGAGATCTCGGGAGACTAGCGGGAGGCTACAATGAGCAGTTCTTC,-,TRBV20-1,TRBJ2-1,TRBD2
CSARGPGLSSTDTQYF,TGCAGTGCTAGAGGCCCCGGACTTTCCAGCACAGATACGCAGTATTTT,-,TRBV20-1,TRBJ2-3,-
CASSFPREAKNIQYF,TGTGCCAGCAGTTTCCCCCGGGAGGCCAAAAACATTCAGTACTTC,once,TRBV28,TRBJ2-4,-
CASSLGTGVAETQYF,TGTGCCAGCAGTTTAGGGACAGGGGTCGCAGAGACCCAGTACTTC,-,TRBV27,TRBJ2-5,TRBD1
CASSLSTGGWETQYF,TGTGCCAGCAGCTTGTCGACAGGGGGCTGGGAGACCCAGTACTTC,-,TRBV5-6,TRBJ2-5,TRBD1
CASSQATKGAGAKETQYF,TGCGCCAGCAGCCAAGCTACTAAGGGGGCGGGAGCGAAAGAGACCCAGTACTTC,-,TRBV4-3,TRBJ2-5,-
CSARATSYEQYF,TGCAGTGCTAGGGCCACATCCTACGAGCAGTACTTC,once,TRBV20-1,TRBJ2-7,-
CASSPAAGGFPDTQYF,TGTGCCAGTAGTCCGGCAGCGGGAGGATTCCCAGATACGCAGTATTTT,-,TRBV19,TRBJ2-3,TRBD2
CASSLYPNTEAFF,TGTGCCAGCAGTTTATATCCCAACACTGAAGCTTTCTTT,-,TRBV27,TRBJ1-1,-
CASSLASYSGANVLTF,TGTGCCAGCAGTTTAGCTAGTTACTCTGGGGCCAACGTCCTGACTTTC,-,TRBV12-3/TRBV12-4,TRBJ2-6,-
CASSRRGVSYNEQFF,TGTGCCAGCAGCCGTCGAGGGGTCTCCTACAATGAGCAGTTCTTC,once,TRBV6-5,TRBJ2-1,-
CASTYGGRGEKLFF,TGTGCCAGCACCTACGGAGGGAGGGGTGAAAAACTGTTTTTT,-,TRBV6-6,TRBJ1-4,-
CSVEVGGYYEQYF,TGCAGCGTGGAAGTGGGGGGATATTACGAGCAGTACTTC,-,TRBV29-1,TRBJ2-7,-
CASSLRDGRYTF,TGTGCCAGCAGCTTAAGGGACGGACGCTACACCTTC,-,TRBV7-9,TRBJ1-2,-
CASSLAGDYSGNTIYF,TGTGCCAGCAGCTTAGCGGGGGATTACTCTGGAAACACCATATATTTT,-,TRBV7-9,TRBJ1-3,-
CASSSTGTGNYGYTF,TGTGCCAGCAGCTCGACCGGGACAGGGAACTATGGCTACACCTTC,once,TRBV9,TRBJ1-2,TRBD1
CASSWGLREASDEQFF,TGTGCCAGCAGCTGGGGGTTGCGGGAGGCATCGGATGAGCAGTTCTTC,-,TRBV5-6,TRBJ2-1,TRBD2
CASSLYLDTIYF,TGTGCCAGCAGCCTATACCTCGACACCATATATTTT,-,TRBV5-5,TRBJ1-3,-
CAWRGSQGNYGYTF,TGTGCCTGGAGAGGTTCACAGGGGAACTATGGCTACACCTTC,-,TRBV30,TRBJ1-2,TRBD1
CASSLGGHSNTGELFF,TGTGCCAGCAGCTTGGGGGGACACTCGAACACCGGGGAGCTGTTTTTT,-,TRBV5-6,TRBJ2-2,-
CASRGQGVRPVLDEQYF,TGTGCCAGCAGGGGACAGGGGGTGAGACCAGTTCTGGACGAGCAGTACTTC,-,TRBV6-1,TRBJ2-7,TRBD1
CASSVGQGFNTGELFF,TGTGCCAGCAGCGTAGGACAGGGTTTCAACACCGGGGAGCTGTTTTTT,-,TRBV9,TRBJ2-2,TRBD1
CASSLARAYEQYF,TGTGCCAGCAGTTTGGCCAGAGCCTACGAGCAGTACTTC,once,TRBV27,TRBJ2-7,-
CASSSQGAIENTQYF,TGTGCCAGCAGCTCACAGGGGGCAATCGAGAATACGCAGTATTTT,-,TRBV27,TRBJ2-3,TRBD1
CASTRTPVGYNEQFF,TGTGCCAGTACCCGGACCCCCGTGGGGTACAATGAGCAGTTCTTC,-,TRBV19,TRBJ2-1,-
CASSVDREVRYTF,TGTGCCAGCAGCGTGGACAGGGAGGTGCGCTACACCTTC,-,TRBV9,TRBJ1-2,TRBD1
CASRTPLREGYNEQFF,TGTGCCAGCAGAACCCCCCTGCGGGAGGGTTACAATGAGCAGTTCTTC,-,TRBV28,TRBJ2-1,TRBD2
CASSSSPGDEQFF,TGTGCCAGCAGTTCCTCTCCCGGGGATGAGCAGTTCTTC,-,TRBV6-2/TRBV6-3,TRBJ2-1,-
CASSSLMGPEQYF,TGCGCCAGCAGCTCCCTGATGGGCCCCGAGCAGTACTTC,-,TRBV5-1,TRBJ2-7,-
CASSLMGSPPDEQYF,TGTGCCAGCAGTTTAATGGGCTCCCCTCCGGACGAGCAGTACTTC,-,TRBV27,TRBJ2-7,-
CASSLPLGGLGTGAPNEQFF,TGTGCCAGCAGCTTACCCCTAGGGGGGTTGGGGACAGGGGCACCCAATGAGCAGTTCTTC,once,TRBV11-1,TRBJ2-1,TRBD1
CATSDPLRDGELFF,TGTGCCACCAGTGACCCCCTGAGGGACGGGGAGCTGTTTTTT,-,TRBV24-1,TRBJ2-2,-
CATSDLDSGAYNEQFF,TGTGCCACCAGTGATTTAGATAGCGGGGCATACAATGAGCAGTTCTTC,-,TRBV24-1,TRBJ2-1,TRBD2
CASSARTSGSSEQYF,TGTGCCAGCAGCGCTCGGACTAGCGGGAGTAGCGAGCAGTACTTC,-,TRBV9,TRBJ2-7,TRBD2
CASSPTGAKNNEQFF,TGCGCCAGCAGCCCAACGGGAGCCAAAAACAATGAGCAGTTCTTC,once,TRBV5-1,TRBJ2-1,-
CASTPFPRHSGANVLTF,TGTGCCAGCACCCCGTTTCCCAGGCACTCTGGGGCCAACGTCCTGACTTTC,-,TRBV7-6,TRBJ2-6,-
CSARTPAVEQYF,TGCAGTGCTAGGACCCCGGCAGTCGAGCAGTACTTC,few,TRBV20-1,TRBJ2-7,-
CASSLISGGYTF,TGTGCCAGCAGCTTAATCTCAGGTGGCTACACCTTC,-,TRBV7-9,TRBJ1-2,-
CASSLAGTEGNQPQHF,TGTGCCAGCAGCTTGGCCGGTACAGAGGGCAATCAGCCCCAGCATTTT,-,TRBV5-5,TRBJ1-5,-
CATQGTEDLSGYQPQHF,TGTGCCACCCAGGGAACAGAGGATCTTTCTGGATATCAGCCCCAGCATTTT,once,TRBV15,TRBJ1-5,-
CASTEGAGYSYNEQFF,TGTGCCAGTACCGAGGGAGCGGGATACTCCTACAATGAGCAGTTCTTC,-,TRBV19,TRBJ2-1,TRBD2
CSVEGPGSYEQYF,TGCAGCGTTGAGGGACCGGGCTCCTACGAGCAGTACTTC,-,TRBV29-1,TRBJ2-7,-
CASSITSEYNEQFF,TGTGCCAGTAGTATCACTAGCGAGTACAATGAGCAGTTCTTC,-,TRBV19,TRBJ2-1,TRBD2
CASSDERMGETQYF,TGTGCCAGCAGCGACGAACGGATGGGAGAGACCCAGTACTTC,-,TRBV7-9,TRBJ2-5,-
CASSLSTGGGYGYTF,TGTGCCAGCAGTTTGTCGACAGGGGGTGGCTATGGCTACACCTTC,-,TRBV28,TRBJ1-2,TRBD1
CASSITTGSSNEQFF,TGTGCCAGTAGTATCACCACAGGGTCGTCCAATGAGCAGTTCTTC,-,TRBV19,TRBJ2-1,-
CSARGWQIYNEQFF,TGCAGTGCTAGAGGCTGGCAGATCTACAATGAGCAGTTCTTC,once,TRBV20-1,TRBJ2-1,-
CASSLTHEQYF,TGTGCCAGCAGCTTAACTCACGAGCAGTACTTC,few,TRBV7-9,TRBJ2-7,-